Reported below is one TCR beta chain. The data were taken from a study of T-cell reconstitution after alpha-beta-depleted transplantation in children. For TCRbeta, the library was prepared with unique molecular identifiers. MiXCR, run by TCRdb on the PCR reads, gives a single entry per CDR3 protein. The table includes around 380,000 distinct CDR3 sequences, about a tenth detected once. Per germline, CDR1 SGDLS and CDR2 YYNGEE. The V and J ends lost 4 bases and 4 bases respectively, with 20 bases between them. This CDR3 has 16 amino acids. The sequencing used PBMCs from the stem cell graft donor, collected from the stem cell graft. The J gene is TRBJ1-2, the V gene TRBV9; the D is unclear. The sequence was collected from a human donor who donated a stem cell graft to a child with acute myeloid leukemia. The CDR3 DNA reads TGTGCCAGCAGCTCTCAACTCGGAGGACGGGGCTATGGCTACACCTTC. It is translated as CASSSQLGGRGYGYTF. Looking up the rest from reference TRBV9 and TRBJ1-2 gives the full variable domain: DSGVTQTPKHLITATGQRVTLRCSPRSGDLSVYWYQQSLDQGLQFLIQYYNGEERAKGNILERFSAQQFPDLHSELNLSSLELGDSALYFCASSSQLGGRGYGYTFGSGTRLTVV.